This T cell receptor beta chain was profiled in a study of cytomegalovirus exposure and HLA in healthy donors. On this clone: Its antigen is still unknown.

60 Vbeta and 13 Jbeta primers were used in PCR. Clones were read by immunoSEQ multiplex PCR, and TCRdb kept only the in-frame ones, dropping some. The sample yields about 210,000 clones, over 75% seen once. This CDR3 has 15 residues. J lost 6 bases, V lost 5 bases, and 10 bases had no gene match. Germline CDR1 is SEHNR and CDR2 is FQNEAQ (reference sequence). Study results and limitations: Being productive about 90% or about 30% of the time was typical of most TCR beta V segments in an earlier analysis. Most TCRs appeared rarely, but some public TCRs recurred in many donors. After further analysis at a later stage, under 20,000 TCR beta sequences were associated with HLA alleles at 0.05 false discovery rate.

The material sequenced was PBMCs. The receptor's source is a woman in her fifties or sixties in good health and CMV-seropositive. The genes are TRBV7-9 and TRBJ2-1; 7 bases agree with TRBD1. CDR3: CASSKPGQLINEQFF. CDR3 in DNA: TGTGCCAGCAGCAAACCGGGACAGTTGATCAATGAGCAGTTCTTC.